This T cell receptor (beta chain) was identified in a study of blood T cell repertoires in COVID-19. This CDR3 has 14 residues. Trimming shortened V by 3 bases and J by 3 bases, and 11 bases separated the two germline ends. The germline V gene has CDR1 LNHDA and CDR2 SQIVND (reference sequence). The data were produced by immunoSEQ multiplex PCR, yet TCRdb's version contains in-frame clones alone and is incomplete. The table includes 97,000 or so clones, around 90% detected once. J is TRBJ1-2 and V is TRBV19; D gene uncertain. Sequencing input: peripheral blood. This sequence originates from a woman in her forties or fifties with COVID-19, enrolled during active disease. This CDR3 reads CASSMRSVHYGYTF. The DNA of the CDR3 is TGTGCCAGTAGTATGAGGAGCGTCCACTATGGCTACACCTTC.